These T cell receptor beta chains were read from a single sample in a study of blood T cell repertoires in COVID-19. The table came from immunoSEQ multiplex PCR; TCRdb's copy has only in-frame clones and leaves some out. The table shows about 90,000 clones, with over 75% occurring only once. The sequencing input was peripheral blood. These receptors were taken from a human donor in a cohort sampled during active COVID-19. The CDR3 runs from the conserved cysteine through the conserved F or W. Fields, in order: CDR3 DNA, CDR3 protein, J gene, D gene, V gene, clone size. The D gene is left open where the match is weak. Only part of the rows carry a size: once, few, many, or a class if the clone is expanded.

cdr3_nt: TGTGCCAGCAGCTACAGGGTCTCCTACGAGCAGTACTTC
cdr3_aa: CASSYRVSYEQYF
j_call: TRBJ2-7
d_call: NA
v_call: TRBV13
clone_size: NA

cdr3_nt: TGTGCCAGCAGTTCACCGACAGGGTCGCAGTTCTTC
cdr3_aa: CASSSPTGSQFF
j_call: TRBJ2-1
d_call: TRBD1
v_call: TRBV12-3/TRBV12-4
clone_size: NA

cdr3_nt: TGTGCCATCAGTGAGGGTAGGGGGCCGGAGACCCAGTACTTC
cdr3_aa: CAISEGRGPETQYF
j_call: TRBJ2-5
d_call: TRBD1
v_call: TRBV10-3
clone_size: NA

cdr3_nt: TGTGCCAGCAGTGAATTGAGGCACTTTAATTCACCCCTCCACTTT
cdr3_aa: CASSELRHFNSPLHF
j_call: TRBJ1-6
d_call: NA
v_call: TRBV25-1
clone_size: NA

cdr3_nt: TGTGCCAGCAGCACGACAGCGACCAACGGCTTGCTGTACTTC
cdr3_aa: CASSTTATNGLLYF
j_call: TRBJ2-7
d_call: NA
v_call: TRBV3-1/TRBV3-2
clone_size: NA

cdr3_nt: TGTGCCAGCAGTCGCCGGGACAGGGGACGAACTGAAGCTTTCTTT
cdr3_aa: CASSRRDRGRTEAFF
j_call: TRBJ1-1
d_call: TRBD1
v_call: TRBV28
clone_size: NA

cdr3_nt: TGTGCCAGCCAGGGACACATAGATCAGCCCCAGCATTTT
cdr3_aa: CASQGHIDQPQHF
j_call: TRBJ1-5
d_call: NA
v_call: TRBV6-5
clone_size: NA

cdr3_nt: TGTGCCAGCAGCTTATGGCAGAACGGGCCCCTCCACTTT
cdr3_aa: CASSLWQNGPLHF
j_call: TRBJ1-6
d_call: NA
v_call: TRBV5-8
clone_size: once

cdr3_nt: TGTGCCAGCTCACCTGACTGGGGGGGCAGTTCCTACAATGAGCAGTTCTTC
cdr3_aa: CASSPDWGGSSYNEQFF
j_call: TRBJ2-1
d_call: NA
v_call: TRBV18
clone_size: NA

cdr3_nt: TGTGCCAGCAGCGGACAGTACCAGGAAAAACTGTTTTTT
cdr3_aa: CASSGQYQEKLFF
j_call: TRBJ1-4
d_call: NA
v_call: TRBV3-1/TRBV3-2
clone_size: NA

cdr3_nt: TGTGCCAGCAGCGTACGGGGCGACAGGACGAACACTGAAGCTTTCTTT
cdr3_aa: CASSVRGDRTNTEAFF
j_call: TRBJ1-1
d_call: NA
v_call: TRBV9
clone_size: once

cdr3_nt: TGTGCCAGTTCGGCCGCGAGGGATTCACCCCTCCACTTT
cdr3_aa: CASSAARDSPLHF
j_call: TRBJ1-6
d_call: NA
v_call: TRBV18
clone_size: NA

cdr3_nt: TGTGCCAGCAGCTTACTCCCGACAGGGGGCAAGGAGCAGTACTTC
cdr3_aa: CASSLLPTGGKEQYF
j_call: TRBJ2-7
d_call: TRBD1
v_call: TRBV11-2
clone_size: NA

cdr3_nt: TGTGCCAGCAGCTTAGTCGCAGGGAACCATCAGCCCCAGCATTTT
cdr3_aa: CASSLVAGNHQPQHF
j_call: TRBJ1-5
d_call: NA
v_call: TRBV7-8
clone_size: NA

cdr3_nt: TGTGCCAGCAGCTTGGCCGGGACTGTTGGGTCACCCCTCCACTTT
cdr3_aa: CASSLAGTVGSPLHF
j_call: TRBJ1-6
d_call: NA
v_call: TRBV5-4
clone_size: NA

cdr3_nt: TGTGCCAGCAGTGACGGGCCCGGGACAGGGGGTGCGCAGCCCCAGCATTTT
cdr3_aa: CASSDGPGTGGAQPQHF
j_call: TRBJ1-5
d_call: TRBD1
v_call: TRBV6-1
clone_size: NA

cdr3_nt: TGTGCCAGCAGTATCCAGGGGGCAGAAGCAGATACGCAGTATTTT
cdr3_aa: CASSIQGAEADTQYF
j_call: TRBJ2-3
d_call: TRBD1
v_call: TRBV28
clone_size: NA

cdr3_nt: TGTGCCAGCAGTAGGGGACAGGCTGAGACCCAGTACTTC
cdr3_aa: CASSRGQAETQYF
j_call: TRBJ2-5
d_call: TRBD1
v_call: TRBV11-1
clone_size: NA

cdr3_nt: TGCGCCAGCAGCTCCCAGACAGGTGGGTCCTACAATGAGCAGTTCTTC
cdr3_aa: CASSSQTGGSYNEQFF
j_call: TRBJ2-1
d_call: NA
v_call: TRBV5-1
clone_size: NA

cdr3_nt: TGTGCCAGCAGTTACTCGAGTAGGGGGCGCATCGAGCAGTACTTC
cdr3_aa: CASSYSSRGRIEQYF
j_call: TRBJ2-7
d_call: TRBD1
v_call: TRBV6-5
clone_size: NA

cdr3_nt: TGTGCCAGCAGTGCTGAAGGCCAGGGGCCCCTCCACTTT
cdr3_aa: CASSAEGQGPLHF
j_call: TRBJ1-6
d_call: NA
v_call: TRBV2
clone_size: NA

cdr3_nt: TGTGCCAGTAGTATCCCTGGTAGCCCCATCTACGAGCAGTACTTC
cdr3_aa: CASSIPGSPIYEQYF
j_call: TRBJ2-7
d_call: NA
v_call: TRBV19
clone_size: NA

cdr3_nt: TGCGCCAGCAGCTCCGGGACAGGGGACGGCTACACCTTC
cdr3_aa: CASSSGTGDGYTF
j_call: TRBJ1-2
d_call: TRBD1
v_call: TRBV5-1
clone_size: NA

cdr3_nt: TGTGCCAGCCTAAGGGCGGGGCCCACTGAAGCTTTCTTT
cdr3_aa: CASLRAGPTEAFF
j_call: TRBJ1-1
d_call: NA
v_call: TRBV28
clone_size: NA

cdr3_nt: TGTGCCAGCAGACGGGGGGGTAATGAAAAACTGTTTTTT
cdr3_aa: CASRRGGNEKLFF
j_call: TRBJ1-4
d_call: NA
v_call: TRBV6-6
clone_size: few

cdr3_nt: TGTGCCAGCAGGGGAAGGGCGGGGCTCACAGATACGCAGTATTTT
cdr3_aa: CASRGRAGLTDTQYF
j_call: TRBJ2-3
d_call: NA
v_call: TRBV2
clone_size: once

cdr3_nt: TGCGCCAGCAGCTTGACAGGGGTTTATGGCTACACCTTC
cdr3_aa: CASSLTGVYGYTF
j_call: TRBJ1-2
d_call: TRBD1
v_call: TRBV5-1
clone_size: NA

cdr3_nt: TGTGCCAGCAGTTACAGCGGGGAGAGCTCCTACAATGAGCAGTTCTTC
cdr3_aa: CASSYSGESSYNEQFF
j_call: TRBJ2-1
d_call: TRBD2
v_call: TRBV6-5
clone_size: NA

cdr3_nt: TGTGCCAGCAGCAGCGTCCCGGGACAGGGGGCAGTAGGAGAGACCCAGTACTTC
cdr3_aa: CASSSVPGQGAVGETQYF
j_call: TRBJ2-5
d_call: NA
v_call: TRBV21-1
clone_size: NA

cdr3_nt: TGTGCCAGCAGCCATCAGGGGGCGCTTGCTGGGGCCAACGTCCTGACTTTC
cdr3_aa: CASSHQGALAGANVLTF
j_call: TRBJ2-6
d_call: TRBD1
v_call: TRBV14
clone_size: NA

cdr3_nt: TGTGCCAGCAGTTTATACGTCGGTTGGAATGAGCAGTTCTTC
cdr3_aa: CASSLYVGWNEQFF
j_call: TRBJ2-1
d_call: NA
v_call: TRBV28
clone_size: few

cdr3_nt: TGTGCCATCAGCGGGACTAGCGAAGAGACCCAGTACTTC
cdr3_aa: CAISGTSEETQYF
j_call: TRBJ2-5
d_call: TRBD2
v_call: TRBV10-3
clone_size: NA

cdr3_nt: TGTGCCAGCAGCCCCAGGGGACGAAATACTGAAGCTTTCTTT
cdr3_aa: CASSPRGRNTEAFF
j_call: TRBJ1-1
d_call: NA
v_call: TRBV7-9
clone_size: NA

cdr3_nt: TGTGCCAGGTCTTTTATCGGGGGAGATGAGCAGTTCTTC
cdr3_aa: CARSFIGGDEQFF
j_call: TRBJ2-1
d_call: NA
v_call: TRBV2
clone_size: NA

cdr3_nt: TGTGCCAGTAGTATACAGGGTAACACTGAAGCTTTCTTT
cdr3_aa: CASSIQGNTEAFF
j_call: TRBJ1-1
d_call: NA
v_call: TRBV19
clone_size: once

cdr3_nt: TGTGCCAGCAGCTTAGAATTAGCAGGGGTCGGAGGCTACACCTTC
cdr3_aa: CASSLELAGVGGYTF
j_call: TRBJ1-2
d_call: NA
v_call: TRBV7-2
clone_size: NA

cdr3_nt: TGCGCCAGCAGCTTGGGAATTAGAGGACAGGCCGGCGGTGTTGGAAACACCATATATTTT
cdr3_aa: CASSLGIRGQAGGVGNTIYF
j_call: TRBJ1-3
d_call: TRBD1
v_call: TRBV5-1
clone_size: NA

cdr3_nt: TGTGCCAGCTCACCACGGGGACAGCAAGTAGCCAAAAACATTCAGTACTTC
cdr3_aa: CASSPRGQQVAKNIQYF
j_call: TRBJ2-4
d_call: TRBD1
v_call: TRBV18
clone_size: NA

cdr3_nt: TGTGCCAGCTCACCACGAGTCAGGGGGCGATCTTACAATGAGCAGTTCTTC
cdr3_aa: CASSPRVRGRSYNEQFF
j_call: TRBJ2-1
d_call: TRBD1
v_call: TRBV18
clone_size: NA

cdr3_nt: TGTGCCAGCAGCTTAACGGGGGCGGACGAGCAGTACTTC
cdr3_aa: CASSLTGADEQYF
j_call: TRBJ2-7
d_call: NA
v_call: TRBV7-3
clone_size: NA

cdr3_nt: TGTGCCAGCAGCCTCAGGGGACTAGCGGGGCAAGAGACCCAGTACTTC
cdr3_aa: CASSLRGLAGQETQYF
j_call: TRBJ2-5
d_call: TRBD2
v_call: TRBV4-2
clone_size: once

cdr3_nt: TGCGCCAGCAGTGAGGCTAGCGGGGACCGGAGAGAGACCCAGTACTTC
cdr3_aa: CASSEASGDRRETQYF
j_call: TRBJ2-5
d_call: TRBD2
v_call: TRBV10-2
clone_size: NA

cdr3_nt: TGTGCCAGCAGCGTAGGAACAAGAGGCTCTGGAAACACCATATATTTT
cdr3_aa: CASSVGTRGSGNTIYF
j_call: TRBJ1-3
d_call: NA
v_call: TRBV9
clone_size: NA

cdr3_nt: TGTGCCAGCAACTCAGGCGTCAATCAGCCCCAGCATTTT
cdr3_aa: CASNSGVNQPQHF
j_call: TRBJ1-5
d_call: NA
v_call: TRBV6-5
clone_size: NA

cdr3_nt: TGTGCCAGCAGTGCCCCCGGTAACACCATATATTTT
cdr3_aa: CASSAPGNTIYF
j_call: TRBJ1-3
d_call: NA
v_call: TRBV25-1
clone_size: NA